The source of this TCR beta chain is a study of molecular identifiers for immune sequencing clone quantification. Overall study: Four portions were sequenced after RNA from roughly 21,000 or 96,000 naive CD8 cells was split five ways in replicates.

Germline CDR1 reads MGHRA; CDR2 reads YSYEKL. The CDR3 totals 16 residues. Trimming stripped 0 bases from V and 6 bases from J, with 15 bases between. A note on this clonotype: Its antigen is not identified.

Listed TCR primers, together with previously described methods, were used for the bulk TCR libraries. Each CDR3 protein gets one entry after TCRdb re-called the PCR reads with MiXCR. Counted here are hundreds of thousands of distinct CDR3 sequences, roughly 27% occurring once; the ten biggest clones make up about 0.81%. Overall study findings and caveats: In CMV-specific effectors, clones above 20 copies held over 98% of molecules; naive, under 1%.

With RNA at 10%, 30% or 50%, naive CD8 libraries came from about 20,000 to 1,000,000 sorted cells. The specimen was naive CD8+ T cells from blood, with Jurkat cell RNA spiked in. Subset given: FACS-sorted CD8+CD4-CCR7+CD45RA+ naive T cells. The receptor's source is a human donor in good health. Some libraries in this study had Jurkat cell RNA spiked in. The chain carries TRBV4-1 and TRBJ2-1, with a weak D call TRBD2 (6 bases). CDR3 sequence (DNA): TGCGCCAGCAGCCAAGATGTTGGGGGGTCGGGCAATGAGCAGTTCTTC. Its translation: CASSQDVGGSGNEQFF.